A selection of T cell receptor beta chains follows, all from one sample in a study of blood T cell repertoires in COVID-19. Sequencing used immunoSEQ multiplex PCR; TCRdb keeps in-frame clones, though not all of them. The sample shows some 74,000 clones, around 86% of them seen only once. The material sequenced was peripheral blood. The receptors were gathered from a man aged 45 to 65 with active COVID-19. The CDR3 runs from the conserved cysteine through the conserved F or W. D genes are given only for firm matches. Where a row states a size, it is once, few, many or the class of an expanded clone; other rows omit it.

.,TRBV6-5,.,TRBJ1-1,TGTGCCAGCAGGGGGACATTAATGAACACTGAAGCTTTCTTT,CASRGTLMNTEAFF
few,TRBV7-2,.,TRBJ2-7,TGTGCCAGCAGCCCTGCTAGCGTCCCTTATTACGAGCAGTACTTC,CASSPASVPYYEQYF
.,TRBV9,.,TRBJ2-2,TGTGCCAGCAGCGTAGGGCTCCCGAACACCGGGGAGCTGTTTTTT,CASSVGLPNTGELFF
once,TRBV10-2,.,TRBJ1-2,TGCGCCAGCAGTGAGAGGGAGGGCCTTTTCTATGGCTACACCTTC,CASSEREGLFYGYTF
.,TRBV27,.,TRBJ1-1,TGTGCCAGCGCGGACATCCTCCCGCACACTGAAGCTTTCTTT,CASADILPHTEAFF
.,TRBV9,TRBD2,TRBJ2-1,TGTGCCAGCAGCGTAGAGGAAGCGGGGTCAAACAATGAGCAGTTCTTC,CASSVEEAGSNNEQFF
.,TRBV7-2,.,TRBJ2-1,TGTGCCAGCAGCTTAGACAGCTCCTACAATGAGCAGTTCTTC,CASSLDSSYNEQFF
.,TRBV18,TRBD2,TRBJ2-7,TGTGCCAGCTCACTCCTAGCGGGAAAGTACGAGCAGTACTTC,CASSLLAGKYEQYF
.,TRBV3-1/TRBV3-2,.,TRBJ1-6,TGTGCCAGCAGCATCGGTTGGGCAATCCAGGGCCTCCACTTT,CASSIGWAIQGLHF
.,TRBV6-5,.,TRBJ2-7,TGTGCCAGCAGTTACTCGGCCAGGTTGAGCTCCTACGAGCAGTACTTC,CASSYSARLSSYEQYF
.,TRBV5-1,TRBD1,TRBJ2-7,TGCGCCAGCAGCTTGGCGCAGGGGGCGAGGGTAATCCCCTACGAGCAGTACTTC,CASSLAQGARVIPYEQYF
once,TRBV9,TRBD2,TRBJ2-2,TGTGCCAGCAGCGTAGATCTCCGGAGGGAGCGGGGGGGACGTGCGAACACCGGGGAGCTGTTTTTT,CASSVDLRRERGGRANTGELFF
.,TRBV19,.,TRBJ1-6,TGTGCCAGTACCGCCGGGGGTAATTCACCCCTCCACTTT,CASTAGGNSPLHF
.,TRBV27,TRBD1,TRBJ1-5,TGTGCCAGCGGACAGGCCTATCAGCCCCAGCATTTT,CASGQAYQPQHF
once,TRBV7-8,.,TRBJ2-3,TGTGCCAGCAGCGTAGGACAGACTAGCACAGATACGCAGTATTTT,CASSVGQTSTDTQYF
.,TRBV11-2,.,TRBJ2-4,TGTGCCAGCAGCTTAGGACCTTACAGGGTAGCCAAAAACATTCAGTACTTC,CASSLGPYRVAKNIQYF
.,TRBV18,TRBD1,TRBJ2-7,TGTGCCAGCTCACCACTACCACAGGGGTACGAGCAGTACTTC,CASSPLPQGYEQYF
once,TRBV30,.,TRBJ1-1,TGTGCCTGGAGCGGAGGTGGTAAGAAGGCCGCCACTGAAGCTTTCTTT,CAWSGGGKKAATEAFF
.,TRBV28,.,TRBJ2-3,TGCGGGGCTGGGGGGGCCGACACAGATACGCAGTATTTT,CGAGGADTDTQYF
.,TRBV6-2/TRBV6-3,TRBD1,TRBJ2-5,TGTGCCAGCAGCCTACGACAGGGGGGCACTCAAGAGACCCAGTACTTC,CASSLRQGGTQETQYF
.,TRBV27,TRBD2,TRBJ2-7,TGTGCCAGGATACTAGCGGGAATCTACGAGCAGTACTTC,CARILAGIYEQYF
.,TRBV5-1,TRBD2,TRBJ2-1,TGCGCCAGCAGCTTGGAATTAGCGGGAGGCAATGAGCAGTTCTTC,CASSLELAGGNEQFF
.,TRBV5-4,TRBD2,TRBJ2-1,TGTGCCAGCAGCTTTCTAGCGGGAGGTGAGCAGTTCTTC,CASSFLAGGEQFF
.,TRBV27,.,TRBJ2-7,TGTGCCAGCAGGCTCTACTGGGGGGCAGGGGGCTACGAGCAGTACTTC,CASRLYWGAGGYEQYF
.,TRBV5-1,TRBD2,TRBJ2-2,TGCGCCAGCAGCTTGCTGACTAGCGGGAGGGGCGGGGAGCTGTTTTTT,CASSLLTSGRGGELFF
.,TRBV7-9,TRBD1,TRBJ2-7,TGTGCCAGCAGCTGGCGCCGGGACAGCCACGAGCAGTACTTC,CASSWRRDSHEQYF
.,TRBV30,.,TRBJ1-2,TGTGCCTGGAGTGTCGGCGCCGGGTCCTATGGCTACACCTTC,CAWSVGAGSYGYTF
few,TRBV6-5,TRBD1,TRBJ1-5,TGTGCCAGCAGTCAGGGACAGGGCGGTCAGCCCCAGCATTTT,CASSQGQGGQPQHF
.,TRBV27,TRBD2,TRBJ2-2,TGTGCCAGCAGTTTCCAGAGCGGGATAAATCCGAACACCGGGGAGCTGTTTTTT,CASSFQSGINPNTGELFF
.,TRBV27,.,TRBJ1-4,TGTGCCAGCAGTTTAAGTGCGCCTAATGAAAAACTGTTTTTT,CASSLSAPNEKLFF
.,TRBV5-4,.,TRBJ2-7,TGTGCCAGCAGCCCTGGTTTCGAGTTCTCCTACGAGCAGTACTTC,CASSPGFEFSYEQYF
.,TRBV10-3,TRBD2,TRBJ2-3,TGTGCCATCAGTGAGTCGGTGGGACTAGCGGGATTCACAGATACGCAGTATTTT,CAISESVGLAGFTDTQYF
.,TRBV7-3,.,TRBJ2-1,TGTGCCAGCAGCCTCGGACTCAACCCCTACAATGAGCAGTTCTTC,CASSLGLNPYNEQFF
.,TRBV20-1,.,TRBJ1-5,TGCAGTGCTAGTTCCAACAGGGATCAGCCCCAGCATTTT,CSASSNRDQPQHF
.,TRBV2,.,TRBJ1-5,TGTGCCAGCAGTGAAACAGGGCTTAGCAATCAGCCCCAGCATTTT,CASSETGLSNQPQHF
.,TRBV4-2,.,TRBJ2-7,TGTGCCAGCAGCCAAGATCCCGGGAGCGTTCGCGAGCAGTACTTC,CASSQDPGSVREQYF
once,TRBV5-4,.,TRBJ2-5,TGTGCCAGCAGTTCGGGGAGTGGAAAAGAGACCCAGTACTTC,CASSSGSGKETQYF
.,TRBV6-6,TRBD2,TRBJ2-7,TGTGCCAGCAGTGTAGCGGGGAACTCCTACGAGCAGTACTTC,CASSVAGNSYEQYF
.,TRBV5-5,TRBD1,TRBJ1-3,TGTGCCAGCAGCCGGGACAGTCGCTCTGGAAACACCATATATTTT,CASSRDSRSGNTIYF
medium-sized,TRBV28,TRBD1,TRBJ2-2,TGTGCCAGCAGTTTAGCAGGGGGCGTCTGGACCGGGGAGCTGTTTTTT,CASSLAGGVWTGELFF
.,TRBV5-1,TRBD2,TRBJ2-5,TGCGCCAGCAGCTTGGATGGGGGGGGTCACCAAGAGACCCAGTACTTC,CASSLDGGGHQETQYF
.,TRBV28,TRBD1,TRBJ1-3,TGTGCCAGCAGACAGACGACAGGGGGACGGACTGGAAACACCATATATTTT,CASRQTTGGRTGNTIYF
once,TRBV5-4,TRBD2,TRBJ2-1,TGTGCCAGCAGCCCGCTTGGGGGAGGGTTTACCTACAATGAGCAGTTCTTC,CASSPLGGGFTYNEQFF
many,TRBV27,TRBD1,TRBJ2-5,TGTGCCAGCAGTCCTGGACAGGCCCCGGGAGAGACCCAGTACTTC,CASSPGQAPGETQYF
once,TRBV7-8,.,TRBJ1-1,TGTGCCAGCTCCTTTGGGAGTAGTGAAGCTTTCTTT,CASSFGSSEAFF
.,TRBV12-2,.,TRBJ2-3,TGTGCAAGTCGCTTAGGTTACAGCCACACACACACAGATACGCAGTATTTT,CASRLGYSHTHTDTQYF
.,TRBV9,.,TRBJ2-1,TGTGCCAGCAGCGAGAACAGCTACAATGAGCAGTTCTTC,CASSENSYNEQFF
.,TRBV5-6,TRBD1,TRBJ1-6,TGTGCCAGCAGCCCCGGGACAGGGGCTTCTCGAAATTCACCCCTCCACTTT,CASSPGTGASRNSPLHF
.,TRBV5-1,.,TRBJ2-3,TGCGCCAGCAGCTTGGGTTCCACAAGCACAGATACGCAGTATTTT,CASSLGSTSTDTQYF
.,TRBV7-2,.,TRBJ2-1,TGTGCCAGCAGCTTGGAGACTTCTACTGAGCAGTTCTTC,CASSLETSTEQFF
.,TRBV28,.,TRBJ1-5,TGTGCCAGCAGTCTAGAAAGGACAGCGGCCTGGAATCAGCCCCAGCATTTT,CASSLERTAAWNQPQHF
.,TRBV5-4,.,TRBJ2-2,TGTGCCAGCAGTTATGGACAGAGTGGGACCGGGGAGCTGTTTTTT,CASSYGQSGTGELFF
.,TRBV1,.,TRBJ1-1,TGCACCAGCAGGGCAGGGAAGCACACTGAAGCTTTCTTT,CTSRAGKHTEAFF
.,TRBV11-2,.,TRBJ1-2,TGTGCCAGCAGCCGTGCGCAGAGGGGAGGCTCTAACTATGGCTACACCTTC,CASSRAQRGGSNYGYTF
.,TRBV7-9,TRBD1,TRBJ1-3,TGTGCCAGCAGCTTTCGCCGGGACAGGGGAAGGAACACCATATATTTT,CASSFRRDRGRNTIYF